The rows below give T cell receptor beta chains drawn from one sample of a study of monozygotic twins with inflammatory bowel disease. TCRdb re-called the 5' RACE reads and catalogs CDR3 proteins one per entry, DNA excluded. The sample features about 330,000 distinct CDR3 sequences, with around 2% in its top ten. The specimen sequenced was blood. These receptors all come from a human donor with ulcerative colitis or Crohn's disease, or a healthy co-twin of an affected twin (not recorded which). Both conserved end residues are part of each CDR3.

>TRBJ2-1|TRBV4-2
CASSQDRSGTSFYNEQFF
>TRBJ2-7|TRBV5-1
CASSQGRSSYEQYF
>TRBJ1-2|TRBV29-1
CSVRDRIYGYTF
>TRBJ1-5|TRBV15
CATSRDPQANQPQHF
>TRBJ2-7|TRBV5-1
CASSLELVGRYEQYF
>TRBJ2-7|TRBV6-1
CASSEVEDRAAEQYF
>TRBJ2-3|TRBV12-3/TRBV12-4
CASSIAGGSDTQYF
>TRBJ2-4|TRBV4-1
CASSSTGQGGGVAKNIQYF
>TRBJ1-2|TRBV29-1
CSVEVADAPAYGYTF
>TRBJ2-1|TRBV15
CATSSPLGLAGPSYNEQFF
>TRBJ1-6|TRBV18
CASSLPGGRDNSPLHF
>TRBJ1-6|TRBV18
CASSPIDSTRSPLHF
>TRBJ2-7|TRBV15
CATSSQTGVERYEQYF
>TRBJ2-3|TRBV12-3/TRBV12-4
CASSWGQAIDTQYF